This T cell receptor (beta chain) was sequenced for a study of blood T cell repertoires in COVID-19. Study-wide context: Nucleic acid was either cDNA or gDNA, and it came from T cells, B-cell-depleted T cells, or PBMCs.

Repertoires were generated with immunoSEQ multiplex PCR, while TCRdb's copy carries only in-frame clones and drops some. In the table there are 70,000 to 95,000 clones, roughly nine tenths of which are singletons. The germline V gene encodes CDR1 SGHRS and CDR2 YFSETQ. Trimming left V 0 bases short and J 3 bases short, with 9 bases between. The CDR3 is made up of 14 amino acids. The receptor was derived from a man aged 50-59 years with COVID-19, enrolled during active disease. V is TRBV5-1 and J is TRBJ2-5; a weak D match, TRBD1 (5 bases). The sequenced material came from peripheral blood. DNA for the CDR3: TGCGCCAGCAGCTTGGGGGGCAGGAAAGAGACCCAGTACTTC. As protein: CASSLGGRKETQYF.